This is a list of T cell receptor beta chains from one sample in a study of tumor-infiltrating lymphocytes in primary liver carcinoma. TCRdb fed the multiplex PCR reads into MiXCR, producing one record per CDR3 protein. Among 300,000 to 350,000 distinct CDR3 sequences listed, approximately 65% were seen once. The sequenced material came from peripheral blood. Source of these receptors: a man in his forties with primary liver carcinoma and hepatitis B virus infection. Each CDR3 is given with its conserved first and last residue. The D gene is left open where the match is weak. For some rows the clone size is stated as once, few or many, or as a class when expanded; others skip it.

NA TRBJ2-7 TRBV11-2 TRBD2 CASSPISGGRSYQQYF TGTGCCAGCAGCCCTATAAGCGGCGGGAGGTCCTACCAGCAGTACTTC
many TRBJ2-3 TRBV13 TRBD2 CASSPRASGRRVTDTQYF TGTGCCAGCAGCCCTAGGGCTAGCGGGAGAAGAGTCACAGATACGCAGTATTTT
NA TRBJ1-5 TRBV6-6 NA CASIYSSGGGNQPQHF TGTGCCAGCATTTACTCGTCGGGAGGGGGTAATCAGCCCCAGCATTTT
few TRBJ2-1 TRBV25-1 NA CASRQSFSGNEQFF TGTGCCAGCAGACAGAGCTTTAGCGGTAATGAGCAGTTCTTC
NA TRBJ2-2 TRBV10-1 NA CASSASVAGGLFF TGCGCCAGTAGTGCTTCGGTGGCCGGGGGGCTGTTTTTT
many TRBJ2-7 TRBV4-1 NA CASSQDTQTVQYF TGCGCCAGCAGCCAAGATACCCAAACGGTGCAGTACTTC
NA TRBJ2-1 TRBV28 TRBD2 CASRFPGGTNEQFF TGTGCCAGCCGTTTCCCGGGAGGGACAAATGAGCAGTTCTTC
NA TRBJ2-1 TRBV11-2 NA CANTRPVAPSMVNEQFF TGTGCCAACACCCGCCCGGTAGCCCCAAGTATGGTCAATGAGCAGTTCTTC
NA TRBJ1-1 TRBV4-3 NA CASSQGGVNTGAFF TGCGCCAGCAGCCAGGGGGGGGTGAACACTGGAGCTTTCTTT
NA TRBJ2-3 TRBV12-3/TRBV12-4 NA CASSLSGGLSTDTQYF TGTGCCAGCAGTTTATCGGGGGGCCTTAGCACAGATACGCAGTATTTT
many TRBJ1-5 TRBV10-3 TRBD1 CAISGDRAVDQPQHF TGTGCCATCAGTGGGGACAGGGCGGTTGATCAGCCCCAGCATTTT
NA TRBJ1-1 TRBV11-2 NA CASIHTGLDTEAFF TGTGCCAGCATACATACAGGGCTGGACACTGAAGCTTTCTTT
NA TRBJ2-5 TRBV4-2 TRBD2 CASNQDWGGQETQYF TGTGCCAGCAACCAAGATTGGGGGGGGCAAGAGACCCAGTACTTC
few TRBJ2-2 TRBV5-1 TRBD2 CASSLLGWREFDGELFF TGCGCCAGCAGCTTGTTGGGCTGGCGGGAGTTCGACGGGGAGCTGTTTTTT
NA TRBJ2-6 TRBV5-5 NA CTSSLMISGANVLTF TGTACCAGCAGCCTGATGATCTCTGGGGCCAACGTCCTGACTTTC
NA TRBJ2-7 TRBV30 NA CAWMTFRDGVYEQYF TGTGCCTGGATGACCTTCCGGGATGGGGTCTACGAGCAGTACTTC
many TRBJ2-2 TRBV10-1 TRBD2 CASSDLAGTNTGELFF TGCGCCAGCAGTGACCTAGCGGGAACGAACACCGGGGAGCTGTTTTTT
NA TRBJ2-1 TRBV5-4 NA CANPRGVPSSYNEQFF TGTGCCAACCCGAGGGGAGTTCCTAGCTCCTACAATGAGCAGTTCTTC
NA TRBJ2-1 TRBV2 NA CASNENGVYNEQFF TGTGCCAGCAATGAAAACGGTGTCTACAATGAGCAGTTCTTC
NA TRBJ2-7 TRBV6-2/TRBV6-3 TRBD2 CASSKRLAGVGEQYF TGTGCCAGCAGTAAACGACTAGCGGGAGTAGGGGAGCAGTACTTC
NA TRBJ2-1 TRBV7-8 NA CASRFGLLGLYEQFF TGTGCCAGCAGATTTGGACTTCTCGGTCTGTATGAGCAGTTCTTC
few TRBJ2-2 TRBV24-1 NA CATSDLGLETGELFF TGTGCCACCAGTGATTTAGGGCTGGAGACCGGGGAGCTGTTTTTT
NA TRBJ2-1 TRBV10-3 TRBD2 CASRAGEDNGQFF TGTGCCAGCAGAGCGGGAGAAGACAATGGGCAGTTCTTC
NA TRBJ1-4 TRBV10-3 NA CAISVGGSYEKLFF TGTGCCATCAGTGTCGGGGGGAGTTATGAAAAACTGTTTTTT
NA TRBJ2-4 TRBV6-1 TRBD1 CASSPRTGGNIQCF TGTGCCAGCAGTCCACGGACAGGGGGAAACATTCAGTGCTTC
many TRBJ2-3 TRBV6-6 TRBD1 CASSYLGTGTPTDTQYF TGTGCCAGCAGTTACCTTGGGACAGGGACCCCAACAGATACGCAGTATTTT
many TRBJ2-2 TRBV6-1 TRBD2 CASSEALSGRANGGELFF TGTGCCAGCAGTGAAGCGCTGAGCGGGAGGGCCAACGGCGGGGAGCTGTTTTTT
NA TRBJ2-7 TRBV4-2 NA CASSRDSTLSAYEQYF TGTGCCAGCAGCCGAGACAGTACCCTGAGCGCCTACGAGCAGTACTTC
many TRBJ2-7 TRBV14 NA CASSRTGHQVEQYF TGTGCCAGCAGCCGAACGGGACACCAAGTCGAGCAGTACTTC
NA TRBJ2-3 TRBV12-3/TRBV12-4 NA CASSLWGYTLYF TGTGCCAGCAGTTTATGGGGGTATACGCTGTATTTT
many TRBJ2-1 TRBV11-2 NA CASSSFSGGESSYNEQFF TGTGCCAGCAGCTCGTTCTCCGGGGGCGAGAGCTCCTACAATGAGCAGTTCTTC
many TRBJ2-3 TRBV11-3 NA CASSLFQADTQYF TGTGCCAGCAGCTTATTCCAAGCGGATACGCAGTATTTT
few TRBJ2-2 TRBV12-3/TRBV12-4 TRBD2 CASSARASGSGAGELFF TGTGCCAGCAGTGCACGGGCTAGCGGGAGTGGTGCCGGGGAGCTGTTTTTT
NA TRBJ2-5 TRBV11-2 NA CASSLDGPGETQYF TGTGCCAGCAGCTTGGACGGGCCGGGAGAGACCCAGTACTTC
NA TRBJ2-1 TRBV14 NA CTSSQDLWTNDYRRSDEQFF TGTACCAGCAGCCAAGATCTATGGACGAATGACTACCGGAGGTCAGATGAGCAGTTCTTC
NA TRBJ2-1 TRBV6-1 TRBD2 CTSSVGTSGANEQFF TGTACCAGCAGCGTCGGGACTAGCGGGGCCAATGAGCAGTTCTTC
few TRBJ2-1 TRBV6-5 TRBD2 CASNLGRGGSEQFF TGTGCCAGCAACTTAGGACGGGGGGGCAGTGAGCAGTTCTTC
NA TRBJ2-7 TRBV7-8 TRBD2 CASSARASGNSYEQHF TGTGCCAGCAGCGCCCGCGCTAGCGGGAACTCCTACGAGCAGCACTTC
many TRBJ2-7 TRBV7-9 NA CASSPGTSPRGQYF TGTGCCAGCAGCCCCGGGACCTCCCCACGAGGGCAGTACTTC
NA TRBJ2-7 TRBV5-1 NA CASSPSPGYSYEQYF TGCGCCAGCAGCCCGAGCCCAGGGTACTCTTACGAGCAGTACTTC